Listed below are T cell receptor beta chains from one sample, sequenced in a study of beta chain features in type 1 diabetes. Sequencing was performed with immunoSEQ multiplex PCR; in TCRdb, only in-frame clones are kept and a portion is missing. The sample records around 40,000 clones, around 71% being singletons. Sample: Tregs from blood. The receptors come from a woman between 18 and 29 years old with type 1 diabetes. Each CDR3 is given with its conserved first and last residue. The order of the fields is CDR3 length, J gene, D gene, clone size, V gene, CDR3 protein, CDR3 DNA. The D gene is left open where the match is weak. Part of the rows lack a size; the others show once, few, many or a class for expanded clones.

>13|TRBJ2-3|.|.|TRBV9
CASSGRDKNTQYF
TGTGCCAGCAGTGGTCGGGACAAAAATACGCAGTATTTT
>15|TRBJ2-3|.|.|TRBV19
CASSMGDTRTDTQYF
TGTGCCAGTAGTATGGGGGACACACGCACAGATACGCAGTATTTT
>14|TRBJ2-7|.|.|TRBV9
CASSAYHGSDEQYF
TGTGCCAGCAGCGCATACCACGGTTCGGACGAGCAGTACTTC
>14|TRBJ2-1|.|.|TRBV5-4
CASSLVSTYNEQFF
TGTGCCAGCAGCTTGGTGTCCACCTACAATGAGCAGTTCTTC
>13|TRBJ2-5|.|.|TRBV10-3
CAISKTEGETQYF
TGTGCCATCAGTAAGACGGAGGGAGAGACCCAGTACTTC
>17|TRBJ2-2|TRBD2|few|TRBV7-2
CASSPRLAGGNTGELFF
TGTGCCAGCAGCCCGAGACTAGCGGGGGGGAACACCGGGGAGCTGTTTTTT
>10|TRBJ1-1|.|.|TRBV20-1
CSAPGDHAFF
TGCAGTGCCCCAGGGGATCACGCTTTCTTT
>17|TRBJ2-5|.|.|TRBV11-3
CASSLDLGHPFQETQYF
TGTGCCAGCAGCTTAGATCTAGGACACCCGTTCCAAGAGACCCAGTACTTC
>13|TRBJ1-2|.|.|TRBV6-7
CATMKQERYGYTF
TGTGCCACCATGAAACAGGAACGCTATGGCTACACCTTC
>16|TRBJ2-3|.|few|TRBV5-1
CASSAVGRRTTDTQYF
TGCGCCAGCAGCGCGGTCGGGAGACGGACTACAGATACGCAGTATTTT
>14|TRBJ2-5|TRBD1|.|TRBV6-5
CASSRTGGLETQYF
TGTGCCAGCAGTCGGACAGGGGGCCTAGAGACCCAGTACTTC
>14|TRBJ1-2|.|.|TRBV10-1
CASSLSIREGGYTF
TGCGCCAGCAGCCTCTCCATCAGGGAGGGAGGCTACACCTTC
>16|TRBJ2-1|TRBD2|.|TRBV5-1
CASTGQRGSSYNEQFF
TGCGCCAGCACGGGCCAGCGGGGGAGCTCCTACAATGAGCAGTTCTTC
>14|TRBJ2-1|.|.|TRBV7-2
CASSSPTGWDEQFF
TGTGCCAGCAGCTCTCCGACAGGATGGGATGAGCAGTTCTTC
>12|TRBJ1-1|.|.|TRBV5-1
CASSRGGTEAFF
TGCGCCAGCAGCCGGGGGGGCACTGAAGCTTTCTTT
>10|TRBJ2-7|.|once|TRBV20-1
CSAEAYEQYF
TGCAGTGCCGAGGCCTACGAGCAGTACTTC
>11|TRBJ2-1|.|.|TRBV5-1
CASSRQGEEFF
TGCGCCAGCAGCCGGCAGGGGGAGGAGTTCTTC